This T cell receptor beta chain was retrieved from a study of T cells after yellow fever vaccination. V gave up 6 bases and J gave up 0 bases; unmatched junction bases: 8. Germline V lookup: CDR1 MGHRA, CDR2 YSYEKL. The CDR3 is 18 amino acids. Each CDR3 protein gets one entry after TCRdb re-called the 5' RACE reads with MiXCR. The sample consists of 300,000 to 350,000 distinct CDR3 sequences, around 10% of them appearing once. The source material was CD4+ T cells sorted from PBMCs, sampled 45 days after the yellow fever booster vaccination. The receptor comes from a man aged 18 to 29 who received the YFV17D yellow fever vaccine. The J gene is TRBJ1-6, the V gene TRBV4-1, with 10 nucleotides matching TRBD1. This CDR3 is CASSGDRGPSSYNSPLHF. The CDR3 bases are TGCGCCAGCAGTGGGGACAGGGGCCCGAGCTCCTATAATTCACCCCTCCACTTT.